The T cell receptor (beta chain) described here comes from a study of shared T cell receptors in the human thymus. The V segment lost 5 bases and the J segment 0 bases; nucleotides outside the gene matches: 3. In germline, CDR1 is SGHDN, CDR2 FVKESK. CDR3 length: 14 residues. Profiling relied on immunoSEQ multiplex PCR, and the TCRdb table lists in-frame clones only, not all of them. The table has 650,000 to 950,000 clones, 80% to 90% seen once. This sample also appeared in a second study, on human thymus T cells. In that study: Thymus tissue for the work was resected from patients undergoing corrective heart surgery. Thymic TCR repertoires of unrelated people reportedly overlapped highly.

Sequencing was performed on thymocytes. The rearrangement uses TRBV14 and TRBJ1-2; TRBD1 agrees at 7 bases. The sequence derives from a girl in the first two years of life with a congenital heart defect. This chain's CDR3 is CASSRQGSNYGYTF. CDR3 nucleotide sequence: TGTGCCAGCAGCAGACAGGGTTCTAACTATGGCTACACCTTC.